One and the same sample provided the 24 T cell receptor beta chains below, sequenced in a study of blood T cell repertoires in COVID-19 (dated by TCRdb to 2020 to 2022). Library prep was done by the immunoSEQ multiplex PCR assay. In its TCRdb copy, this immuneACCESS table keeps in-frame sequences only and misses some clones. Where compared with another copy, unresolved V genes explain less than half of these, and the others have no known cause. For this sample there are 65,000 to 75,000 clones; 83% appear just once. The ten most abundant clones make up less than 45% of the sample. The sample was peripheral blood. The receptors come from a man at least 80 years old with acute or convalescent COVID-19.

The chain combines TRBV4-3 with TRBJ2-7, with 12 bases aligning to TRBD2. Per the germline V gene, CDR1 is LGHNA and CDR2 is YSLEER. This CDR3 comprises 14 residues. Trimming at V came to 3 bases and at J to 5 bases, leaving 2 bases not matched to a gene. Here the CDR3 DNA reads TGCGCCAGCAGCCAGGGACTAGCGGGCCACGAGCAGTACTTC. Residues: CASSQGLAGHEQYF.

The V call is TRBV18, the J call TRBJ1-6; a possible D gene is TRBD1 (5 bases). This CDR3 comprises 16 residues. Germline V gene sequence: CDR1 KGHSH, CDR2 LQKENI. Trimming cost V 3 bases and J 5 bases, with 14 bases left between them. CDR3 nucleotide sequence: TGTGCCAGCTCACCCGATAACAGGCGGCATAATTCACCCCTCCACTTT. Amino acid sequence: CASSPDNRRHNSPLHF. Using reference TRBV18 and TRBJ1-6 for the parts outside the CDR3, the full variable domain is NAGVMQNPRHLVRRRGQEARLRCSPMKGHSHVYWYRQLPEEGLKFMVYLQKENIIDESGMPKERFSAEFPKEGPSILRIQQVVRGDSAAYFCASSPDNRRHNSPLHFGNGTRLTVT.

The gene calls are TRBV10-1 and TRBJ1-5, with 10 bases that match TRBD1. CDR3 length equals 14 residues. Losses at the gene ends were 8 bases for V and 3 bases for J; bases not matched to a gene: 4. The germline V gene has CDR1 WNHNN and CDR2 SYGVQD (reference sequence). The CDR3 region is CASDRGLDNQPQHF. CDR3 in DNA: TGCGCCAGCGACAGGGGGCTAGACAATCAGCCCCAGCATTTT.

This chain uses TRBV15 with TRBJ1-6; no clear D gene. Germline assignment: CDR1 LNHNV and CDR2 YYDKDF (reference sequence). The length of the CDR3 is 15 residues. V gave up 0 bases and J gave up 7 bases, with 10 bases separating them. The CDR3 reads CATSREFGDNSPLHF. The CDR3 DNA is TGTGCCACCAGCAGAGAATTCGGAGACAATTCACCCCTCCACTTT.

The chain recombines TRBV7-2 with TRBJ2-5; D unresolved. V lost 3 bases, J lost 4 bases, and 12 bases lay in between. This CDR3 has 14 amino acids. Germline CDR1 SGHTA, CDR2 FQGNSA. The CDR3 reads CASSFVTVRETQYF. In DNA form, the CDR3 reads TGTGCCAGCAGCTTCGTAACGGTGCGAGAGACCCAGTACTTC.

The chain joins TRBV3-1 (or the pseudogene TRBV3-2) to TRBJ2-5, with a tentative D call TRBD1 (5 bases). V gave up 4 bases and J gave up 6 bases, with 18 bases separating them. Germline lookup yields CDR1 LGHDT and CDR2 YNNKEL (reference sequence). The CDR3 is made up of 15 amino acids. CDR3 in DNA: TGTGCCAGCAGCCCTCAATCGGATAAGGGGCAGACCCAGTACTTC. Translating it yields CASSPQSDKGQTQYF.

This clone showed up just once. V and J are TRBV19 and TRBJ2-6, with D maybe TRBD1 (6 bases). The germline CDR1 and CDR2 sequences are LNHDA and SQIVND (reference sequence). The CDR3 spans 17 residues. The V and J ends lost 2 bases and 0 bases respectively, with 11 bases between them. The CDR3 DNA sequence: TGTGCCAGTAGTATAAGGGGGTATTACTCTGGGGCCAACGTCCTGACTTTC. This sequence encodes CASSIRGYYSGANVLTF.

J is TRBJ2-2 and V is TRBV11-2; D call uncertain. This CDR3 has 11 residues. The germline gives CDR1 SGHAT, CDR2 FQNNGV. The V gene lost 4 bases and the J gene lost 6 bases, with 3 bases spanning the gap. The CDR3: CASSSAGELFF. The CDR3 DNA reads TGTGCCAGCAGCTCAGCCGGGGAGCTGTTTTTT.

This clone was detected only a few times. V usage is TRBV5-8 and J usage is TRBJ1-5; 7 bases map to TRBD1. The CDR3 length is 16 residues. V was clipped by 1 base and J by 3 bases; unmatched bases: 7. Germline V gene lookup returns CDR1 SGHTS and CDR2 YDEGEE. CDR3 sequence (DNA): TGTGCCAGCAGCTTGTACGGCAGGGGGAACAATCAGCCCCAGCATTTT. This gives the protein CASSLYGRGNNQPQHF.

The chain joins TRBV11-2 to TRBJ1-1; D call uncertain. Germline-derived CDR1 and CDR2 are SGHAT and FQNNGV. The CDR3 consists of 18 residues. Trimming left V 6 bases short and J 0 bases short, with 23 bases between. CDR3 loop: CASSVEWAGRRMNTEAFF. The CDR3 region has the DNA TGTGCCAGCAGTGTAGAATGGGCAGGAAGAAGAATGAACACTGAAGCTTTCTTT.

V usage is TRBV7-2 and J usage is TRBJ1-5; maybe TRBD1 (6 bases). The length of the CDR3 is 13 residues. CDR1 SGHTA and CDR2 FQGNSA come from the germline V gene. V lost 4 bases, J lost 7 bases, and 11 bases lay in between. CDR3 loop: CASSSWGGQPQHF. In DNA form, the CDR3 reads TGTGCCAGCAGCTCCTGGGGGGGCCAGCCCCAGCATTTT.

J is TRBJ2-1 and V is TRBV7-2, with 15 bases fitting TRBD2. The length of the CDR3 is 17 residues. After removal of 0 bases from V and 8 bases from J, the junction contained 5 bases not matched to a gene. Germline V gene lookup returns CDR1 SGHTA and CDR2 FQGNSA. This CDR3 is CASSLAGLAGGLDEQFF. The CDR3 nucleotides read TGTGCCAGCAGCTTAGCGGGACTAGCGGGGGGTCTGGATGAGCAGTTCTTC.

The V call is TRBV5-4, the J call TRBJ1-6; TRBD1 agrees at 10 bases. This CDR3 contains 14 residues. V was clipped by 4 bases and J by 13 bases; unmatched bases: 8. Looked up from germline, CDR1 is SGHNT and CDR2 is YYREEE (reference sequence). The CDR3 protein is CASSGGQGVSPLHF. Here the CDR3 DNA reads TGTGCCAGCAGCGGCGGACAGGGGGTTTCCCCCCTCCACTTT.

The CDR3: CASRSTAGGVEGYTF. The CDR3 DNA reads TGTGCCAGCAGATCCACCGCCGGGGGGGTGGAAGGCTACACCTTC. V gene TRBV7-2 combines with J gene TRBJ1-2; tentatively, D is TRBD1 (5 bases). CDR1 SGHTA and CDR2 FQGNSA come from the germline V gene. The CDR3 runs 15 residues. Trimming removed 6 bases at V and 8 bases at J, with 22 bases between.

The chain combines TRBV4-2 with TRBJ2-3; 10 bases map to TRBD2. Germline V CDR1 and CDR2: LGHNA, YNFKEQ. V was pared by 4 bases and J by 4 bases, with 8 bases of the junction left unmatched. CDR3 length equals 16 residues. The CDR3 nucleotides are TGTGCCAGCAGCCCCCGGCTAGCGGGGGTTGCAGATACGCAGTATTTT. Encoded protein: CASSPRLAGVADTQYF.

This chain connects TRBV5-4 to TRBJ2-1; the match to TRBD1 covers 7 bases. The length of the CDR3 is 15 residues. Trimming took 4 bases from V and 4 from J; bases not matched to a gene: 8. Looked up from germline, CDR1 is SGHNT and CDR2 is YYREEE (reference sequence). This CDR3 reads CASSRNRGDYNEQFF. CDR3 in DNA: TGTGCCAGCAGCCGGAACAGGGGAGATTACAATGAGCAGTTCTTC.

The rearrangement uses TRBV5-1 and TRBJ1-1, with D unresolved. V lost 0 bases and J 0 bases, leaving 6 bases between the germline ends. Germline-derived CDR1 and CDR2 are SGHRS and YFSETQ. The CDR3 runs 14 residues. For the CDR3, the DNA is TGCGCCAGCAGCTTGGGGTCGGTGAACACTGAAGCTTTCTTT. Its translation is CASSLGSVNTEAFF.

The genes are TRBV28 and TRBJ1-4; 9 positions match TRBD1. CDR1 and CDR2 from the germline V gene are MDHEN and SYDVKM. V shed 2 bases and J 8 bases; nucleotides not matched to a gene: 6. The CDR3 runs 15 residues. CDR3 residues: CASSLGGQGREKLFF. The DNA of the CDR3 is TGTGCCAGCAGTTTAGGGGGACAGGGTCGGGAAAAACTGTTTTTT. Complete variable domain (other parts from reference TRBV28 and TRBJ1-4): DVKVTQSSRYLVKRTGEKVFLECVQDMDHENMFWYRQDPGLGLRLIYFSYDVKMKEKGDIPEGYSVSREKKERFSLILESASTNQTSMYLCASSLGGQGREKLFFGSGTQLSVL.

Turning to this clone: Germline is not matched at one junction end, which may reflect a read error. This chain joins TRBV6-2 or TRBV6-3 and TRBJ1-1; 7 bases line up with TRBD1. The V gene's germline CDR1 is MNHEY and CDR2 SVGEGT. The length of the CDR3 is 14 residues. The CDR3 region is CASSYPTGNAEAFF. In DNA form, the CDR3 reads TGTGCCAGCAGTTATCCGACAGGGAACGCTGAAGCTTTCTTT.

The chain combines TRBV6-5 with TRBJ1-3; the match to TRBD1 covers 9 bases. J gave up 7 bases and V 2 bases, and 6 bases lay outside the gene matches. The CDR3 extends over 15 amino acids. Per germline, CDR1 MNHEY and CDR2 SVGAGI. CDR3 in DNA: TGTGCCAGCAGTTACGGGACAGGGAGGTGGAACACCATATATTTT. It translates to CASSYGTGRWNTIYF.

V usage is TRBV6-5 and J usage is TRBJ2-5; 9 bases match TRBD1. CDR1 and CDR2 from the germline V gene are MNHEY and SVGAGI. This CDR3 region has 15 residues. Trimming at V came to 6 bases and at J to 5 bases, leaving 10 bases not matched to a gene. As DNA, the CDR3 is TGTGCCAGCAGCAAGATGGGACAGGGCGACGAGACCCAGTACTTC. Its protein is CASSKMGQGDETQYF.

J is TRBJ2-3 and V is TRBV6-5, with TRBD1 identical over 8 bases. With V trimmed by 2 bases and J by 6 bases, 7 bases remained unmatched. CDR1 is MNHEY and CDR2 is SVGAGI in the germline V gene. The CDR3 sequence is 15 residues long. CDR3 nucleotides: TGTGCCAGCAGTTACCTCGGACAGGGCGATGATACGCAGTATTTT. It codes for CASSYLGQGDDTQYF.

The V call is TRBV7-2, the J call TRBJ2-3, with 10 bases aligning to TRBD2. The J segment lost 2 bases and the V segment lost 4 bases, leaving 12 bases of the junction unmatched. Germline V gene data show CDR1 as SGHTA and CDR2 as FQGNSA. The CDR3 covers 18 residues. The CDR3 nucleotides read TGTGCCAGCAGCTCGCCGGGTAGCGGGGGGCCATTCACAGATACGCAGTATTTT. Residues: CASSSPGSGGPFTDTQYF.

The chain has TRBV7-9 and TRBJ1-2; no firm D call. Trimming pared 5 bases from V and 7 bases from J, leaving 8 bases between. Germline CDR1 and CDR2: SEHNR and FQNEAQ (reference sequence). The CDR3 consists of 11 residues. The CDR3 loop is CASSRSRGYTF. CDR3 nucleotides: TGTGCCAGCAGCCGCTCGCGTGGCTACACCTTC.